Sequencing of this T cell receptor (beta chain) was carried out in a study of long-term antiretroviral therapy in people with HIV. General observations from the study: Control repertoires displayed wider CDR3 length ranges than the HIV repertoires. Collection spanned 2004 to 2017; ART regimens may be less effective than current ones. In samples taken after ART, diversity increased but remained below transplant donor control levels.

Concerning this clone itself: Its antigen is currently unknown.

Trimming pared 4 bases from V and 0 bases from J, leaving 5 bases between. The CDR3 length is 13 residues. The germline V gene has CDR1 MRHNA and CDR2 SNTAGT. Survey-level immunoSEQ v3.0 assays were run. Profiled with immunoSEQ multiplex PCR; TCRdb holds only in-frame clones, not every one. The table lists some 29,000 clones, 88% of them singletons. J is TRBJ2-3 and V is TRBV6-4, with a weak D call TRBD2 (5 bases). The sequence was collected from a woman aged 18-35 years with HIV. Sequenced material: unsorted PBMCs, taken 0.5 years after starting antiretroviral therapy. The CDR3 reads CASSGGSTDTQYF. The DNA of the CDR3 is TGTGCCAGCAGTGGCGGGAGCACAGATACGCAGTATTTT.